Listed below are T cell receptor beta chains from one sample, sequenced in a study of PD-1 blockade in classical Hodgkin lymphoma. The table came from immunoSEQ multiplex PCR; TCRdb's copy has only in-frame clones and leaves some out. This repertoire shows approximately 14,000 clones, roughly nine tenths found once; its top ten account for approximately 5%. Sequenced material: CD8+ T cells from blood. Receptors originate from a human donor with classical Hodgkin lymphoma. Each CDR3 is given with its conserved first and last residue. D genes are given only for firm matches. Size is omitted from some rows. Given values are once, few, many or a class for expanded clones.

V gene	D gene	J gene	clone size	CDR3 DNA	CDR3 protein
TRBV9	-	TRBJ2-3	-	TGTGCCAGCAGCGCCTACGGGACAACAGATACGCAGTATTTT	CASSAYGTTDTQYF
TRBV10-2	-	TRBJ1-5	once	TGCGCCATCCCGGGCCCCGGGTACAGGGTGGAAGAGCCCCAGCATTTT	CAIPGPGYRVEEPQHF
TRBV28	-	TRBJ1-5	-	TGTGCCAGCAGTTTAGGGTACAGGCCCAATCAGCCCCAGCATTTT	CASSLGYRPNQPQHF
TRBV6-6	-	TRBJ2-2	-	TGTGCCAGCAGTTACATTGGCGGGCCCTCGGGGGAGCTGTTTTTT	CASSYIGGPSGELFF
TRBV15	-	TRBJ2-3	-	TGTGCCACCAGCAGCCTAGGGGATACGCAGTATTTT	CATSSLGDTQYF
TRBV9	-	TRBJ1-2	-	TGTGCCAGCAGCGTAGACAGGTCGGGTGGCTACACCTTC	CASSVDRSGGYTF
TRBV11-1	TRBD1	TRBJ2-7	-	TGTGCCAGCAGCCACCGACAGGGAAACTACGAGCAGTACTTC	CASSHRQGNYEQYF
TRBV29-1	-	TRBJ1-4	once	TGCAGCGTTGAAGAAGGGACGGGTGCGGAAAAACTGTTTTTT	CSVEEGTGAEKLFF
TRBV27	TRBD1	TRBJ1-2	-	TGTGCCAGCAGTCCAGACAGGGCTCACGGCTACACCTTC	CASSPDRAHGYTF
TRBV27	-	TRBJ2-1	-	TGTGCCAGCAGTCAGTGGAGGTACAATGAGCAGTTCTTC	CASSQWRYNEQFF
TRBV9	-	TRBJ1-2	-	TGTGCCAGCAGCGTAGGGGCGGGACCAAAAAGCTTCTATGGCTACACCTTC	CASSVGAGPKSFYGYTF
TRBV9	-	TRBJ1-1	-	TGTGCCAGCAGCGGGGACGGTGGGACTGAAGCTTTCTTT	CASSGDGGTEAFF
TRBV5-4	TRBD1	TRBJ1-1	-	TGTGCCAGCAGCCAAGGACAGGGCTTAGGAAACACTGAAGCTTTCTTT	CASSQGQGLGNTEAFF
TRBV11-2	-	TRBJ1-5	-	TGTGCCAGCAGCCCGTCGGCACTTGGGGGTCAGCCCCAGCATTTT	CASSPSALGGQPQHF
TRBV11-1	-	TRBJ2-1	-	TGTGCCAGCAGCTTGGCAGGGTACAATGAGCAGTTCTTC	CASSLAGYNEQFF
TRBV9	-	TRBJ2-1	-	TGTGCCAGCAGCGTAGACGGGAGCACGGATGAGCAGTTCTTC	CASSVDGSTDEQFF
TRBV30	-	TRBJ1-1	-	TGTGCCTGGAGTCCTGACGGCGCTTTCTTT	CAWSPDGAFF
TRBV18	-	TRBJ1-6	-	TGTGCCAGCTCACCACCCCGGGGCCGCGGCCCCGGCTCACCCCTCCACTTT	CASSPPRGRGPGSPLHF
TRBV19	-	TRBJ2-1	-	TGTGCCAGTAGTACCCTTGATGGCAGTAAAGGAGAAAATGAGCAGTTCTTC	CASSTLDGSKGENEQFF
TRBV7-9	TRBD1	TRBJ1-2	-	TGTGCCAGCAGCCCGACAGACAGGGTTAAACTGAGATATGGCTACACCTTC	CASSPTDRVKLRYGYTF
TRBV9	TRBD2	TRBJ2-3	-	TGTGCCAGCAGCGCCGTAGCGGGAGGGGTCGCAGATACGCAGTATTTT	CASSAVAGGVADTQYF
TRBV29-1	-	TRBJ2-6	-	TGCAGCGTCTACTGGACACTCGCCAACGTCCTGACTTTC	CSVYWTLANVLTF
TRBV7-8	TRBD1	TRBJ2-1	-	TGTGCCAGCAGCTTCCGGGACAGGGCCAATGAGCAGTTCTTC	CASSFRDRANEQFF
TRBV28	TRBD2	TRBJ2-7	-	TGTGCCAGCACCCTAGGGACTAGCGGAACCTTACTCGAGCAGTACTTC	CASTLGTSGTLLEQYF
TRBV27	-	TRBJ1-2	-	TGTGCCAGCAGTCCGGGACGGAACTATGGCTACACCTTC	CASSPGRNYGYTF
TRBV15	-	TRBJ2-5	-	TGTGCCACCAGCAATCCTGGGGTAAAGGGAGAGACCCAGTACTTC	CATSNPGVKGETQYF
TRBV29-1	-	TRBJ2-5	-	TGCAGCGTACAGACAGGGGAGGGGGAGACCCAGTACTTC	CSVQTGEGETQYF
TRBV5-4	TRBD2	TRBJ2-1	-	TGTGCCAGCAGCTTGGCTGGGACTAGCGGCACAATGGGACAGTTCTTC	CASSLAGTSGTMGQFF
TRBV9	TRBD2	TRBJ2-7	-	TGTGCCAGCAGCGTAGCAGCCAGCGGGAGAGACGAGCAGTACTTC	CASSVAASGRDEQYF